A single TCR beta chain is shown here with its context. A library of TCRbeta sequences, prepared with unique molecular identifiers, was generated. TCRdb ran MiXCR on the PCR reads and lists one entry per CDR3 protein. The repertoire holds fewer than 90,000 distinct CDR3 sequences, more than 5.5% seen once, with less than 3% in the top ten. The data derive from a study of T-cell reconstitution after alpha-beta-depleted transplantation in children. The sequences come from PBMCs from the stem cell graft donor, collected from the stem cell graft. The receptor was derived from a human donor who donated a stem cell graft to a child with acute lymphoblastic leukemia.

CDR3 amino acids: CASSLLAGTEAFF. DNA for the CDR3: TGTGCCAGCAGCCTTCTAGCTGGCACTGAAGCTTTCTTT. V usage is TRBV3-1 and J usage is TRBJ1-1, with unresolved D. Germline CDR1 and CDR2: LGHDT and YNNKEL (reference sequence). The CDR3 length is 13 residues. The ends were cut back, 4 bases at V and 4 bases at J, with 10 bases in the middle. The whole variable domain, remainder taken from reference TRBV3-1 and TRBJ1-1, is DTAVSQTPKYLVTQMGNDKSIKCEQNLGHDTMYWYKQDSKKFLKIMFSYNNKELIINETVPNRFSPKSPDKAHLNLHINSLELGDSAVYFCASSLLAGTEAFFGQGTRLTVV.